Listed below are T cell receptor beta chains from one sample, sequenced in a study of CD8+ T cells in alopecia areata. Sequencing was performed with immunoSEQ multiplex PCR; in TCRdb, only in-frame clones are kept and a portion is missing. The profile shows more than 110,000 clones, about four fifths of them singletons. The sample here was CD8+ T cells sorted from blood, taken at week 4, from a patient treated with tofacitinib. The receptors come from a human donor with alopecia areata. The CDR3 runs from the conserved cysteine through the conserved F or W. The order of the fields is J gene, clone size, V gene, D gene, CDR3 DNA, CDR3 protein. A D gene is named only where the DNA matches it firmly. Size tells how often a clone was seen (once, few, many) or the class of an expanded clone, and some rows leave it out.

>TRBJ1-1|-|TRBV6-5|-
TGTGCCAGCATCCCCCGATGGGCAGCGAACACTGAAGCTTTCTTT
CASIPRWAANTEAFF
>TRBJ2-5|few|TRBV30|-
TGTGCCTGGAGCGTCCGGGTAGGGGGGAACTCAAAAGAGACCCAGTACTTC
CAWSVRVGGNSKETQYF
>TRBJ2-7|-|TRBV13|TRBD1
TGTGCCAGCAGCTTTGGGACAGGGGTTGGCGAGCAGTACTTC
CASSFGTGVGEQYF
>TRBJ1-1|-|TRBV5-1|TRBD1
TGCGCCAGCAGCTATGGGGACAGGGGGCTTACTGAAGCTTTCTTT
CASSYGDRGLTEAFF
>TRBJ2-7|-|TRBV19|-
TGTGCCAGTAGTATAGATTTGAGGCAGACCTTGGGCGAGCAGTACTTC
CASSIDLRQTLGEQYF
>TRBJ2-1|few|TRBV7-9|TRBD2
TGTGCCAGCAGCCCGTGGGGGACTAGCCACTACAATGAGCAGTTCTTC
CASSPWGTSHYNEQFF
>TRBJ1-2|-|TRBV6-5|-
TGTGCCAGCAGCCCCGGGACAACTAACTATGGCTACACCTTC
CASSPGTTNYGYTF
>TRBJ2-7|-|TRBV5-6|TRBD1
TGTGCCAGCAGCTTGGGCCCCGGGACAGTTAACGAGCAGTACTTC
CASSLGPGTVNEQYF
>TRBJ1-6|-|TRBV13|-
TGTGCCAGCAGCCCCGGACAGATCGGCCATAATTCACCCCTCCACTTT
CASSPGQIGHNSPLHF
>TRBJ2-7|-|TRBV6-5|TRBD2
TGTGCCAGCAGTTACGGAGCGGGGGCCTACGAGCAGTACTTC
CASSYGAGAYEQYF
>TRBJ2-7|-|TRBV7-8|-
TGTGCCAGCAGGGGCACCAACTCCTACGAGCAGTACTTC
CASRGTNSYEQYF
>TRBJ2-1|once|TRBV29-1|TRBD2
TGCAGCGTTGAAGATCCGAGCGGGGGTGGATCCTACAATGAGCAGTTCTTC
CSVEDPSGGGSYNEQFF
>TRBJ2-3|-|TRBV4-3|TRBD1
TGCGCCAGCAGCCAAGCGGGGACAGGATTTGGCACAGATACGCAGTATTTT
CASSQAGTGFGTDTQYF
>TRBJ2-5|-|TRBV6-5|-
TGTGCCAGCAGTTACGGGCAGTACCAAGAGACCCAGTACTTC
CASSYGQYQETQYF
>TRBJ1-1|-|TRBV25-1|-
TGTGCCAGCAAAGGCGGCACTGAAGCTTTCTTT
CASKGGTEAFF
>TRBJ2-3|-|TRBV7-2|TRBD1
TGTGCCAGCAGCATATCCGGGACAGGGAGCACAGATACGCAGTATTTT
CASSISGTGSTDTQYF
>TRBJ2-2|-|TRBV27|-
TGTGCCAGCAGTTTGGCGGAAGGCACCGGGGAGCTGTTTTTT
CASSLAEGTGELFF
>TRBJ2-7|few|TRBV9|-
TGTGCCAGCAGCGTTTTCGACAACTCCTACGAGCAGTACTTC
CASSVFDNSYEQYF